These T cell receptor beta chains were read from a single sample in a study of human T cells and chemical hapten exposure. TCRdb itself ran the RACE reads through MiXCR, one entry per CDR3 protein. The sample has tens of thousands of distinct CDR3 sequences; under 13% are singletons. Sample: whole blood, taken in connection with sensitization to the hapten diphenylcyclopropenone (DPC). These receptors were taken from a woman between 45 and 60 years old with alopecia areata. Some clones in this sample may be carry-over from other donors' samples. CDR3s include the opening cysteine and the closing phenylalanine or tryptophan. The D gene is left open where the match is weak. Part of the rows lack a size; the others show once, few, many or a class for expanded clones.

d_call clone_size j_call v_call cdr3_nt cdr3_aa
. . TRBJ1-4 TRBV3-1 TGTGCCAGCAGCCCCCCTAATGAAAAACTGTTTTTT CASSPPNEKLFF
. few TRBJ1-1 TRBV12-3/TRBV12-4 TGTGCCAGCAAAAGAGAATCGCCGATAAACACTGAAGCTTTCTTT CASKRESPINTEAFF
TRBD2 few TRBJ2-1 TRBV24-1 TGTGCCACCAGTGTTGCGGCGGGAGAAGCTGATGAGCAGTTCTTC CATSVAAGEADEQFF
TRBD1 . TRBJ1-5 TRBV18 TGTGCCAGCTCACGGACAGGGGACTATCAGCCCCAGCATTTT CASSRTGDYQPQHF
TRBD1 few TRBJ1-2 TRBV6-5 TGTGCCAGCAGCTCCGACAGGGTCTATGGCTACACCTTC CASSSDRVYGYTF
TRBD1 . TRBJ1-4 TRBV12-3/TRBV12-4 TGTGCCAGCAGTTACAGGGGGCGCTTCGAAAAACTGTTTTTT CASSYRGRFEKLFF
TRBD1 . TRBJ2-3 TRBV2 TGTGCCAGCAGGCAGGACAGGGGCGACACAGATACGCAGTATTTT CASRQDRGDTDTQYF
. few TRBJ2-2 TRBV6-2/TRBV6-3 TGTGCCAGCCGGCCGACGGGGCTCCGGACCGGGGAGCTGTTTTTT CASRPTGLRTGELFF
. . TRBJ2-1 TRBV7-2 TGTGCCAGCAGCTCGGCTTCGGGGCGTGAGCAGTTCTTC CASSSASGREQFF
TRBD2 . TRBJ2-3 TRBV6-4 TGTGCCAGCAGTGTCGATAGCGGGAGCACAGATACGCAGTATTTT CASSVDSGSTDTQYF
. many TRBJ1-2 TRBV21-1 TGTGCCAGCAGCAAGCGGGGAGTTGCCGGTGATGGCTACACCTTC CASSKRGVAGDGYTF
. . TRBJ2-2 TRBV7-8 TGTGCCAGCGACCTGGGAGGAAGGGGGCCCGGGGAGCTGTTTTTT CASDLGGRGPGELFF
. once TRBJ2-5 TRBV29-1 TGCAGCGCTCATAGCGGCCAAGAGACCCAGTACTTC CSAHSGQETQYF
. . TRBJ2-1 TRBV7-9 TGTGCCAGCAGCCGGGCCCTTTACAATGAGCAGTTCTTC CASSRALYNEQFF